A single sample gave rise to the 30 T cell receptor beta chains below, sequenced in a study of blood T cell repertoires in COVID-19. Clones were read by immunoSEQ multiplex PCR, and TCRdb kept only the in-frame ones, dropping some. The data contain roughly 200,000 clones, under 90% of them seen just once; the ten biggest clones take up roughly 4%. Sequences were obtained from PBMCs or T cells enriched from blood (not recorded which). These TCRs come from a woman aged 30 to 39 with acute COVID-19.

This rearrangement joins TRBV27 to TRBJ2-2; D possibly corresponds to TRBD2 (7 bases). CDR1 MNHEY and CDR2 SMNVEV come from the germline V gene (reference sequence). The V gene lost 2 bases and the J gene lost 4 bases, with 20 bases spanning the gap. The CDR3 extends over 18 amino acids. The CDR3 protein is CASSLIRGGGALTGELFF. CDR3 nucleotide sequence: TGTGCCAGCAGTTTAATACGGGGAGGGGGGGCCCTCACCGGGGAGCTGTTTTTT.

V and J are TRBV6-5 and TRBJ1-4; no definite D call. Trimming shortened V by 6 bases and J by 8 bases, and 10 bases separated the two germline ends. This CDR3 has 12 amino acids. Germline assignment: CDR1 MNHEY and CDR2 SVGAGI. The CDR3 region has the DNA TGTGCCAGCAGGCAGAGAGGGGAAAAACTGTTTTTT. Amino acids: CASRQRGEKLFF.

This chain joins TRBV5-4 and TRBJ1-6, with D possibly matching TRBD1 (6 bases). The germline CDR1 and CDR2 sequences are SGHNT and YYREEE (reference sequence). The CDR3 loop spans 16 amino acids. The V end was cut by 0 bases, the J end by 13 bases, with 20 bases between. The CDR3 DNA follows: TGTGCCAGCAGCTTGGCCGGGACAAGGGGTAGTTCGCCCCTCCACTTT. The encoded protein is CASSLAGTRGSSPLHF.

The genes are TRBV6-5 and TRBJ1-5, with TRBD1 matching 8 bases. Germline V CDR1 and CDR2: MNHEY, SVGAGI. After removal of 6 bases from V and 4 bases from J, the junction contained 5 bases not matched to a gene. The CDR3 runs to 14 residues. CDR3 DNA sequence: TGTGCCAGCAGATGGACAGGGTCGAATCAGCCCCAGCATTTT. This sequence encodes CASRWTGSNQPQHF.

V and J are TRBV15 and TRBJ2-7; 7 bases agree with TRBD1. The CDR3 consists of 17 residues. V lost 1 base and J lost 5; bases outside the gene matches: 14. CDR1 and CDR2 from the germline V gene are LNHNV and YYDKDF (reference sequence). The CDR3, as DNA: TGTGCCACCAGCAGAGGCGATTCAGAAGGGGGCTTGGACGAGCAGTACTTC. This gives the protein CATSRGDSEGGLDEQYF.

V and J are TRBV11-2 and TRBJ1-1; D gene uncertain. Per germline, CDR1 SGHAT and CDR2 FQNNGV. V was trimmed by 5 bases and J by 5 bases, leaving 15 bases between them. The CDR3 is 14 amino acids. CDR3 residues: CASSPRGLGTEAFF. Written as DNA, the CDR3 is TGTGCCAGCAGCCCGCGGGGTTTGGGAACTGAAGCTTTCTTT.

The CDR3 coding sequence is TGTGCCAGCAGCCAAGCTGGTCCGGCCCAGTACTTC. Encoded protein: CASSQAGPAQYF. The rearrangement uses TRBV14 and TRBJ2-5, with D hard to call. V was trimmed by 1 base and J by 9 bases, leaving 9 bases between them. Germline V gene sequence: CDR1 SGHDN, CDR2 FVKESK. This CDR3 is built from 12 residues.

The gene calls are TRBV28 and TRBJ1-5, with TRBD1 as a possible D gene (6 bases). This CDR3 is 15 amino acids long. Germline assignment: CDR1 MDHEN and CDR2 SYDVKM. Deletions cut 3 bases from V and 6 bases from J, with 15 bases between. This chain's CDR3 is CASSFLAGGAQPQHF. The CDR3 DNA is TGTGCCAGCAGTTTTCTAGCGGGGGGCGCTCAGCCCCAGCATTTT.

The chain uses TRBV18 and TRBJ1-5; no firm D call. The CDR3 is 14 amino acids. The ends were cut back, 4 bases at V and 4 bases at J, with 11 bases in the middle. Germline V CDR1 and CDR2: KGHSH, LQKENI. The CDR3 here is CASSLVQSNQPQHF. The CDR3 DNA is TGTGCCAGCTCACTCGTACAGAGTAATCAGCCCCAGCATTTT.

The rearrangement links TRBV28 to TRBJ1-1; 7 nucleotides align to TRBD1. V dropped 3 bases and J dropped 7; count of bases not matched to a gene: 5. The germline CDR1 and CDR2 sequences are MDHEN and SYDVKM. The CDR3 covers 13 residues. CDR3 sequence (DNA): TGTGCCAGCAGTTTTCGGACAGGAGGTGAAGCTTTCTTT. Translation gives CASSFRTGGEAFF.

The V and J genes are TRBV28 and TRBJ1-4; TRBD1 agrees at 7 bases. Germline V gene data show CDR1 as MDHEN and CDR2 as SYDVKM. There are 13 residues in the CDR3. The V segment lost 7 bases and the J segment 4 bases; nucleotides outside the gene matches: 3. The DNA of the CDR3 is TGTGCCAGCACAGGGGGAATTAATGAAAAACTGTTTTTT. Its translation is CASTGGINEKLFF.

There are a few counts of this clone. Other DNA sequences in this specimen translate into the identical CDR3. The chain uses TRBV5-5 and TRBJ2-2; a weak D match, TRBD2 (5 bases). The V end was cut by 1 base, the J end by 10 bases, with 17 bases between. CDR1 is SGHKS, CDR2 YYEKEE, per germline (reference sequence). This CDR3 region has 15 residues. In DNA, the CDR3 is TGTGCCAGCAGCTTGTTACCGGGAAGCGCCGAGGAGCTGTTTTTT. This translates into CASSLLPGSAEELFF.

The gene calls are TRBV6-5 and TRBJ2-3; 9 nucleotides align to TRBD1. The V and J ends lost 11 bases and 4 bases, in that order; junction bases with no gene match: 7. This CDR3 is 13 amino acids long. Germline-derived CDR1 and CDR2 are MNHEY and SVGAGI. CDR3 loop: CAVRDRASDTQYF. The CDR3 DNA is TGTGCCGTCCGGGACAGGGCCTCAGATACGCAGTATTTT.

In its sample, this clone was seen once. The rearrangement links TRBV5-1 to TRBJ2-1; 8 bases are shared with TRBD2. Looked up from germline, CDR1 is SGHRS and CDR2 is YFSETQ. V was pared by 0 bases and J by 0 bases, with 8 bases of the junction left unmatched. The CDR3 runs to 18 residues. The CDR3 here is CASSLVAGGRSSYNEQFF. In DNA form, the CDR3 reads TGCGCCAGCAGCTTGGTTGCGGGGGGCCGCAGCTCCTACAATGAGCAGTTCTTC.

The genes are TRBV4-2 and TRBJ2-7; D gene ambiguous. CDR1 and CDR2 from the germline V gene are LGHNA and YNFKEQ. V was clipped by 0 bases and J by 2 bases, with 8 bases between them. CDR3 length: 14 amino acids. The CDR3 bases are TGTGCCAGCAGCCAAGATTGGCTTACCTACGAGCAGTACTTC. This encodes CASSQDWLTYEQYF.

The CDR3 nucleotides read TGTGCCATCAGTGACGTGGGCACAAACTATGGCTACACCTTC. This encodes CAISDVGTNYGYTF. This chain connects TRBV10-3 to TRBJ1-2; D gene ambiguous. V lost 3 bases and J lost 2, with 10 bases in between. Germline V CDR1 and CDR2: ENHRY, SYGVKD. The length of the CDR3 is 14 residues.

The table lists this clone with a few counts. This chain links TRBV5-6 with TRBJ2-5; D is possibly TRBD2 (6 bases). V was cut by 2 bases and J by 4 bases, with 15 bases left in between. Germline V gene sequence: CDR1 SGHDT, CDR2 YYEEEE. The CDR3 has 15 residues. The CDR3 spells CASSFGGRKGETQYF. CDR3 sequence (DNA): TGTGCCAGCAGCTTCGGGGGTCGGAAAGGAGAGACCCAGTACTTC.

On this clone: The sample contains more than one DNA sequence encoding this CDR3. V and J are TRBV27 and TRBJ1-6; TRBD1 aligns across 8 bases. This CDR3 has 14 residues. J gave up 10 bases and V 5 bases, and 7 bases lay outside the gene matches. Looked up from germline, CDR1 is MNHEY and CDR2 is SMNVEV (reference sequence). CDR3 sequence (DNA): TGTGCCAGCAGTCTAGGACAGGGATCATCACCCCTCCACTTT. It codes for CASSLGQGSSPLHF.

The rearrangement uses TRBV4-2 and TRBJ2-7; 8 positions agree with TRBD2. This CDR3 has 16 amino acids. Germline V gene sequence: CDR1 LGHNA, CDR2 YNFKEQ. Trimming at V came to 0 bases and at J to 4 bases, leaving 8 bases not matched to a gene. This CDR3 reads CASSQDGGAGGYEQYF. DNA of the CDR3: TGTGCCAGCAGCCAAGACGGGGGGGCAGGAGGTTACGAGCAGTACTTC.

The J gene is TRBJ2-3, the V gene TRBV6-5; TRBD2 agrees at 10 bases. Looked up from germline, CDR1 is MNHEY and CDR2 is SVGAGI. The CDR3 is made up of 13 amino acids. Trimming at V came to 7 bases and at J to 11 bases, leaving 9 bases not matched to a gene. The CDR3: CASTEGWTSGQYF. The CDR3 DNA is TGTGCCAGCACCGAAGGTTGGACTAGCGGGCAGTATTTT.

The chain joins TRBV5-1 to TRBJ1-4; weak D call: TRBD1 (6 bases). Trimming took off 4 bases at V and 7 bases at J, with 11 bases between the two ends. In germline, CDR1 is SGHRS, CDR2 YFSETQ. CDR3 size: 13 residues. Written as DNA, the CDR3 is TGCGCCAGCAGCCCGGGACACGGTGAAAAACTGTTTTTT. Its translation is CASSPGHGEKLFF.

This clone was seen a handful of times. The chain uses TRBV11-2 and TRBJ1-2; tentatively, D is TRBD1 (5 bases). Per germline, CDR1 SGHAT and CDR2 FQNNGV. Trimming took 6 bases from V and 4 from J, leaving 15 bases between them. This CDR3 contains 14 residues. The CDR3 DNA sequence: TGTGCCAGCAGGAAAGGGGCGGTGAGCTATGGCTACACCTTC. Its translation: CASRKGAVSYGYTF.

This chain joins TRBV6-5 and TRBJ1-6, with D possibly TRBD1 on 6 matching bases. The CDR3 loop spans 14 amino acids. V gave up 8 bases and J gave up 9 bases, with 17 bases separating them. Germline values: CDR1 MNHEY, CDR2 SVGAGI. As DNA, the CDR3 is TGTGCCAGCTTCTTCAGGGGACAAGGTTCACCCCTCCACTTT. Protein product: CASFFRGQGSPLHF.

The chain joins TRBV4-1 to TRBJ1-5, with TRBD1 matching over 9 bases. V gave up 1 base and J gave up 7 bases; unmatched junction bases: 5. This CDR3 has 15 residues. CDR1 is MGHRA and CDR2 is YSYEKL in the germline V gene. CDR3 sequence reads: CASSQGTGGRQPQHF. CDR3 nucleotides: TGCGCCAGCAGCCAAGGAACAGGGGGCAGACAGCCCCAGCATTTT.

J is TRBJ1-4 and V is TRBV19, with 8 positions matching TRBD1. J was trimmed by 5 bases and V by 7 bases; bases with no gene match: 6. CDR1 LNHDA and CDR2 SQIVND come from the germline V gene (reference sequence). The CDR3 runs to 14 residues. In DNA form, the CDR3 reads TGTGCCAGTAACGACAGGGGTGGGAATGAAAAACTGTTTTTT. Protein product: CASNDRGGNEKLFF.

The chain has TRBV2 and TRBJ1-5; possible D gene TRBD1, 5 bases. V shed 4 bases and J shed 7 bases, with 11 bases lying between them. The CDR3 extends over 13 amino acids. Germline loops: CDR1 SNHLY, CDR2 FYNNEI. The DNA for the CDR3 is TGTGCCAGCAGTGTAAGGGGAGGACAGCCCCAGCATTTT. The encoded protein is CASSVRGGQPQHF.

V and J are TRBV12-5 and TRBJ2-1; 11 nucleotides align to TRBD1. This CDR3 has 15 amino acids. With 5 bases clipped from V and 4 bases from J, the junction kept 4 bases outside the gene matches. In germline, CDR1 is LGHNT, CDR2 FRNRAP. Here the CDR3 reads CASGLGTGGYNEQFF. Written as DNA, the CDR3 is TGTGCTAGTGGTCTTGGGACAGGGGGTTACAATGAGCAGTTCTTC.

V and J are TRBV6-5 and TRBJ1-2; unclear D gene. The V end was cut by 2 bases, the J end by 0 bases, with 7 bases between. Germline CDR1 and CDR2: MNHEY and SVGAGI. The length of the CDR3 is 14 residues. The CDR3 spells CASSYRGSNYGYTF. Here the CDR3 DNA reads TGTGCCAGCAGTTACCGCGGATCTAACTATGGCTACACCTTC.

This chain uses TRBV7-9 with TRBJ2-2, with 12 bases aligning to TRBD2. The CDR3 has 17 amino acids. V shed 5 bases and J 3 bases; nucleotides not matched to a gene: 7. Germline V gene lookup returns CDR1 SEHNR and CDR2 FQNEAQ (reference sequence). The chain's CDR3 is CASSQGLAGLDTGELFF. As DNA, the CDR3 is TGTGCCAGCAGCCAAGGACTAGCGGGGCTCGACACCGGGGAGCTGTTTTTT.

Here the CDR3 reads CASSLGGDQPQHF. CDR3 coding DNA: TGTGCCAGCAGCCTCGGGGGGGATCAGCCCCAGCATTTT. The chain combines TRBV3-1 (or the pseudogene TRBV3-2) with TRBJ1-5, with a weak D call TRBD1 (5 bases). CDR1 is LGHDT, CDR2 YNNKEL, per germline (reference sequence). The CDR3 contains 13 residues. Deletions cut 4 bases from V and 5 bases from J, with 9 bases between.